The clone carrying this T cell receptor beta chain came up a few times. Its cognate antigen is unknown. Via MiXCR, TCRdb re-called the 5' RACE reads, giving one row per CDR3 protein. Counted here are 300,000 to 400,000 distinct CDR3 sequences, around 30% occurring once; the ten biggest clones make up about 13%. This specimen comes from a study of T-cell memory formation after mild COVID-19. J gave up 8 bases and V 9 bases, and 12 bases lay outside the gene matches. The CDR3 runs 15 residues. Per germline, CDR1 KGHDR and CDR2 SFDVKD. Study-wide results and limits: Detection of some responders pre-infection suggested pre-existing cross-reactive memory T cells participated. CD4+ contracting clones were found mainly in CM and EM, and CD8+ ones in EMRA.

Sequencing was carried out using PBMCs or a T cell subset sorted from them (not recorded which). This receptor was taken from an adult woman who had mild COVID-19 (a few samples of this study predate the infection). Cell type and time point are not known. This chain joins TRBV24-1 and TRBJ2-5, with 12 bases lining up with TRBD2. The CDR3: CATHFSGTSGPTQYF. DNA of the CDR3: TGTGCCACCCACTTTTCCGGGACTAGCGGGCCCACCCAGTACTTC.